Included here is one T cell receptor beta chain sequence, with context. Antigen: not known. The sample belongs to a study of T cell responses to AZD1222 COVID-19 vaccine. About the study: Timing groups of about 4 and about 12 weeks for second doses were pooled. Notes on the study in general: Unmutated variant regions are reportedly targeted by nearly half of spike-specific TCRs. After two AZD1222 doses, spike-specific TCR breadth and depth rose versus day 0. White British people made up most donors, females outnumbered males, and clonal diversity was possibly underestimated.

V gave up 3 bases and J gave up 3 bases; unmatched junction bases: 7. CDR3 size: 16 residues. Germline CDR1 is KGHSH and CDR2 is LQKENI. Sequenced by immunoSEQ multiplex PCR; TCRdb stores in-frame clones only, minus some. The repertoire holds about 120,000 clones, with over 75% as singletons. The TCR sequence derives from an adult in good health. The chain has TRBV18 and TRBJ1-4, with 7 bases that match TRBD1. This specimen was peripheral blood, taken on day 0 of AZD1222 vaccination. The CDR3 coding sequence is TGTGCCAGCTCACCGACAGGGTCGGGATCTAATGAAAAACTGTTTTTT. It specifies CASSPTGSGSNEKLFF.